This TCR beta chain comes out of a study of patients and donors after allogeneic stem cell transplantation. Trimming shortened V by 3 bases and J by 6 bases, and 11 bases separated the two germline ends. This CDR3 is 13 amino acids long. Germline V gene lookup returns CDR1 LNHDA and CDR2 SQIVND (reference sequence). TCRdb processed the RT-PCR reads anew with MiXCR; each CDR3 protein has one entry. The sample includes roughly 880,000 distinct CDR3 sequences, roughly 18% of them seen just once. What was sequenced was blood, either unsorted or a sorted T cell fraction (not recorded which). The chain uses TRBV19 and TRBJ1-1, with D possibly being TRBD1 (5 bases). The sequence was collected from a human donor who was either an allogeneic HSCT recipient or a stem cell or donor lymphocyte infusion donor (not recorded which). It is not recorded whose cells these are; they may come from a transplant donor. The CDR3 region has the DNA TGTGCCAGTAGTATGGGCAGGGACCCTGAAGCTTTCTTT. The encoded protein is CASSMGRDPEAFF.